This is a list of T cell receptor beta chains from one sample in a study of T cell repertoires in cytomegalovirus infection. A single record per CDR3 protein comes from TCRdb applying MiXCR to the reads. In the table there are roughly 570,000 distinct CDR3 sequences, almost 40% of which are singletons. These receptors have no identified antigens. Sequencing was performed on cultured PBMCs, taken from culture after CMV antigen stimulation. The receptors here all came from a human donor in good health (CMV status not recorded). Some clones in this sample may be carry-over from other donors' samples. Both conserved end residues are part of each CDR3. D genes are given only for firm matches. A row's size may be missing; if present it is once, few, many or a size class.

TRBJ1-1,few,NA,TRBV12-3/TRBV12-4,CASSFSGGLTEAFF,TGTGCCAGCAGTTTTTCAGGAGGTTTGACTGAAGCTTTCTTT
TRBJ1-5,NA,TRBD1,TRBV6-1,CASSRGPGQGVSTQPQHF,TGTGCCAGCAGTAGGGGACCGGGACAGGGAGTGTCGACTCAGCCCCAGCATTTT
TRBJ2-3,NA,TRBD2,TRBV11-2,CASSSTGTSGGTQYF,TGTGCCAGCAGCTCGACCGGGACTAGCGGAGGTACGCAGTATTTT
TRBJ1-1,once,NA,TRBV14,CASRPYSNTEAFF,TGTGCCAGCAGACCATACTCGAACACTGAAGCTTTCTTT
TRBJ2-2,NA,NA,TRBV27,CASSLGPHGELFF,TGTGCCAGCAGCCTTGGGCCCCACGGGGAGCTGTTTTTT
TRBJ2-2,few,NA,TRBV6-2/TRBV6-3,CASTYGELNTGELFF,TGTGCCAGCACTTACGGGGAACTGAACACCGGGGAGCTGTTTTTT
TRBJ2-7,many,TRBD2,TRBV7-6,CASSRTSGKGEQYF,TGTGCCAGCAGTCGGACTAGCGGGAAAGGGGAGCAGTACTTC
TRBJ1-1,NA,NA,TRBV4-1,CASSRAGAGNTEAFF,TGCGCCAGCAGCCGGGCAGGGGCGGGGAACACTGAAGCTTTCTTT
TRBJ1-2,NA,NA,TRBV7-9,CASSLWGDYGYTF,TGTGCCAGCAGCTTATGGGGAGACTATGGCTACACCTTC
TRBJ1-1,NA,NA,TRBV7-9,CASSSGTQAFF,TGTGCCAGCAGCTCCGGGACTCAGGCTTTCTTT
TRBJ2-7,few,NA,TRBV7-2,CASSRSNYEQYF,TGTGCCAGCAGCCGGAGTAACTACGAGCAGTACTTC
TRBJ1-3,NA,NA,TRBV5-6,CASSLLFEGPIRNTIYF,TGTGCCAGCAGCTTGCTGTTCGAGGGTCCCATCAGGAACACCATATATTTT
TRBJ2-3,many,TRBD2,TRBV12-3/TRBV12-4,CASSRLAGAAADTQYF,TGTGCCAGCAGCCGACTAGCGGGAGCCGCTGCAGATACGCAGTATTTT
TRBJ2-6,NA,NA,TRBV12-3/TRBV12-4,CASSLQWGSGANVLTF,TGTGCCAGCAGCCTACAGTGGGGTTCCGGGGCCAACGTCCTGACTTTC
TRBJ1-1,few,NA,TRBV12-3/TRBV12-4,CASAWGGGNTEAFF,TGTGCCAGCGCCTGGGGGGGGGGCAACACTGAAGCTTTCTTT
TRBJ2-5,NA,NA,TRBV18,CASSPQGSPETQYF,TGTGCCAGCTCACCACAAGGGAGCCCGGAGACCCAGTACTTC
TRBJ2-3,NA,NA,TRBV2,CASSGFQPTTDTQYF,TGTGCCAGCAGTGGGTTTCAACCGACCACAGATACGCAGTATTTT
TRBJ2-1,NA,TRBD2,TRBV7-2,CASSLALSSGAYNEQFF,TGTGCCAGCAGCTTAGCGCTTAGTAGCGGGGCCTACAATGAGCAGTTCTTC
TRBJ2-5,NA,TRBD1,TRBV19,CASSFPGQDVETQYF,TGTGCCAGTAGTTTCCCGGGACAGGACGTGGAGACCCAGTACTTC
TRBJ1-1,NA,TRBD1,TRBV12-3/TRBV12-4,CASSWGTGGWSFF,TGTGCCAGCAGTTGGGGGACAGGGGGTTGGTCTTTCTTT
TRBJ2-2,NA,NA,TRBV12-5,CASGLVLTTNTGELFF,TGTGCTAGTGGTTTGGTACTCACCACGAACACCGGGGAGCTGTTTTTT
TRBJ2-5,NA,NA,TRBV7-4,CASSLGDNRETQYF,TGTGCCAGCAGCTTAGGGGACAATCGGGAGACCCAGTACTTC